This T cell receptor beta chain was sequenced during a study of shared clonotypes between healthy human individuals. Study-wide points: Incompleteness in sorted-subset sequencing, despite large depth, was shown by rarefaction. Some clonotypes were shared by all four sorted-subset donors, while others were not shared. The non-shared ones had lower generation probabilities than the shared ones.

Profiled with immunoSEQ multiplex PCR; TCRdb holds only in-frame clones, not every one. In the table there are roughly 1 million clones, around 76% of which are singletons. The CDR3 covers 17 residues. Germline CDR1 WSHSY, CDR2 SAAADI. The V and J ends lost 0 bases and 0 bases respectively, with 13 bases between them. This clone was counted only a few times. Its antigen is not identified. Healthy HIV-negative adults with no recent acute infections or vaccinations were recruited as donors. The chain links TRBV10-2 to TRBJ2-3; D unclear. The sequenced material came from memory CD4+ T cells sorted from blood. Subset indicated: CD45RA-negative fraction. This TCR was recovered from a young man in good health. The CDR3 DNA reads TGCGCCAGCAGTGAGTCTATGCCTGGCTCTAGCACAGATACGCAGTATTTT. Translated: CASSESMPGSSTDTQYF.